The 7 T cell receptor beta chains listed next were all sequenced from one sample in a study of OX40 agonist ivuxolimab in advanced cancers. Clones were read by immunoSEQ multiplex PCR, and TCRdb kept only the in-frame ones, dropping some. The sample consists of fewer than 100,000 clones, 85% to 95% of them appearing once. The source was CD4+ or CD8+ T cells sorted from blood, collected in a trial of the OX40 agonist ivuxolimab. These TCRs come from an adult with an advanced solid tumor such as melanoma, head and neck, liver or kidney cancer.

The chain joins TRBV28 to TRBJ2-7, with a possible D match to TRBD2 (5 bases). The germline CDR1 and CDR2 sequences are MDHEN and SYDVKM. Trimming removed 7 bases at V and 3 bases at J, with 16 bases between. The CDR3 contains 14 residues. The CDR3 region has the DNA TGTGCCAGCACCTCCCCCGGTGGAGGCTACGAGCAGTACTTC. Translating it yields CASTSPGGGYEQYF.

This chain joins TRBV15 and TRBJ2-1; D gene unclear. V shed 8 bases and J shed 3 bases, with 8 bases lying between them. CDR3 length equals 12 residues. Germline V lookup: CDR1 LNHNV, CDR2 YYDKDF (reference sequence). CDR3 amino acids: CATLGSYNEQFF. CDR3 nucleotides: TGTGCCACCTTGGGTAGCTACAATGAGCAGTTCTTC.

The V call is TRBV29-1, the J call TRBJ2-1; tentatively, D is TRBD1 (5 bases). Per the germline V gene, CDR1 is SQVTM and CDR2 is ANQGSEA. The CDR3 has 13 amino acids. Between the trimmed V and J ends, which lost 3 bases and 2 bases, there was a span of 8 bases. The CDR3 here is CSVEGRAYNEQFF. In nucleotides, the CDR3 is TGCAGCGTTGAGGGCAGGGCCTACAATGAGCAGTTCTTC.

The chain links TRBV6-5 to TRBJ2-7; D is possibly TRBD1 (5 bases). V was cut by 2 bases and J by 3 bases, with 14 bases left in between. CDR1 MNHEY and CDR2 SVGAGI come from the germline V gene. The CDR3 totals 15 residues. CDR3 in DNA: TGTGCCAGCAGTTACCCCAGGACAAGAAACTACGAGCAGTACTTC. Translation gives CASSYPRTRNYEQYF.

This chain connects TRBV27 to TRBJ1-5, with D unresolved. The CDR3 extends over 14 amino acids. V lost 8 bases and J lost 1, with 12 bases in between. Germline-derived CDR1 and CDR2 are MNHEY and SMNVEV (reference sequence). CDR3 sequence: CASDELRSNQPQHF. CDR3 DNA: TGTGCCAGCGACGAGCTTAGGAGCAATCAGCCCCAGCATTTT.

J is TRBJ2-1 and V is TRBV4-1; D unresolved. Germline values: CDR1 MGHRA, CDR2 YSYEKL. The CDR3 sequence is 15 residues long. The ends were cut back, 5 bases at V and 4 bases at J, with 15 bases in the middle. CDR3 nucleotide sequence: TGCGCCAGCAGCATCCTGGTGGTAGGATACAATGAGCAGTTCTTC. Protein product: CASSILVVGYNEQFF.

CDR3 DNA sequence: TGTGCCAGTAGTAAACAACTACGGACAGGGGACGGGAGCTATGGCTACACCTTC. The encoded protein is CASSKQLRTGDGSYGYTF. The chain is built from TRBV19 and TRBJ1-2; TRBD1 matches 9 bases. Germline lookup yields CDR1 LNHDA and CDR2 SQIVND (reference sequence). There are 18 residues in the CDR3. The ends lost 4 bases at V and 4 bases at J; junction bases unmatched: 16.